A single sample gave rise to the 30 T cell receptor beta chains below, sequenced in a study of shared clonotypes between healthy human individuals. TCRdb keeps only in-frame clones here, not all; method: immunoSEQ multiplex PCR. The sample records about 1.1 million clones, roughly 80% being singletons. Sequencing was carried out using memory CD4+ T cells from PBMCs. Subset reported: CD45RA-negative fraction. Source of these receptors: a man aged 18 to 29 in good health. Some clones in this sample may be carry-over from other donors' samples.

This clone was picked up a small number of times. Other DNA variants within this sample encode the same CDR3. The J gene is TRBJ2-2, the V gene TRBV5-4; 10 nucleotides line up with TRBD2. Trimming cost V 0 bases and J 1 base; bases outside gene matches: 0. CDR1 is SGHNT, CDR2 YYREEE, per germline (reference sequence). CDR3 length: 16 residues. The CDR3 reads CASSLGTSGNTGELFF. CDR3 coding DNA: TGTGCCAGCAGCTTGGGGACTAGCGGGAACACCGGGGAGCTGTTTTTT.

This chain uses TRBV21-1 with TRBJ2-3; TRBD2, the D gene given by the table, was not confirmed from the DNA. TRBV21-1 has pseudogene status. The CDR3 length is 17 residues. As DNA, the CDR3 is TGTGCCAGCAGCAAAGTGCCGGCTAGCGGTCGCACAGATACGCAGTATTTT. Protein product: CASSKVPASGRTDTQYF.

J is TRBJ2-1 and V is TRBV5-1, with D perhaps TRBD1 (6 bases). The V end was cut by 0 bases, the J end by 7 bases, with 14 bases between. The germline CDR1 and CDR2 sequences are SGHRS and YFSETQ. The CDR3 consists of 15 residues. The CDR3 protein is CASSLGVTGRNEQFF. The CDR3 DNA sequence: TGCGCCAGCAGCTTGGGCGTGACAGGTCGGAATGAGCAGTTCTTC.

This clone was detected once. The chain has TRBV29-1 and TRBJ2-7; D not certain. CDR1 is SQVTM and CDR2 is ANQGSEA in the germline V gene. This CDR3 has 11 residues. V was pared by 4 bases and J by 6 bases, with 10 bases between. Here the CDR3 DNA reads TGCAGCGTTGTTAGTACCCTCGAGCAGTACTTC. It encodes CSVVSTLEQYF.

The chain is built from TRBV29-1 and TRBJ2-7; weak D call: TRBD2 (6 bases). Germline V lookup: CDR1 SQVTM, CDR2 ANQGSEA. The CDR3 has 13 amino acids. Trimming took off 3 bases at V and 2 bases at J, with 11 bases between the two ends. As DNA, the CDR3 is TGCAGCGTTGAGATCGGGAGAGCCTACGAGCAGTACTTC. Amino acids: CSVEIGRAYEQYF.

V gene TRBV11-1 combines with J gene TRBJ1-2; 7 nucleotides line up with TRBD1. Looked up from germline, CDR1 is SGHAT and CDR2 is FQDESV (reference sequence). V lost 5 bases and J lost 2; bases outside the gene matches: 5. This CDR3 region has 14 residues. In nucleotides, the CDR3 is TGTGCCAGCAGCCGCCGGACAGGCAACTATGGCTACACCTTC. Its translation: CASSRRTGNYGYTF.

The chain couples TRBV10-2 to TRBJ2-7; D is undetermined. The germline V and J ends were trimmed by 3 bases and 1 base, with 7 bases remaining between them. This CDR3 comprises 13 residues. CDR1 and CDR2 (germline): WSHSY, SAAADI. CDR3: CASSDDGSYEQYF. The DNA for the CDR3 is TGCGCCAGCAGTGATGACGGTTCCTACGAGCAGTACTTC.

A word on this clone: Different DNA sequences within this sample yield the same CDR3. The rearrangement joins TRBV5-1 to TRBJ2-7; 7 nucleotides agree with TRBD1. CDR1 is SGHRS, CDR2 YFSETQ, per germline. The V segment lost 0 bases and the J segment 0 bases; nucleotides outside the gene matches: 3. The CDR3 contains 15 residues. CDR3 DNA sequence: TGCGCCAGCAGCTTGGGGGGGACAGCCTCCTACGAGCAGTACTTC. It is translated as CASSLGGTASYEQYF.

DNA of the CDR3: TGCAGCGCTCCCGGGACTAGCGGGAACCCGCAGTATTTT. It codes for CSAPGTSGNPQYF. The genes are TRBV29-1 and TRBJ2-3; 13 bases are shared with TRBD2. The CDR3 sequence is 13 residues long. The germline gives CDR1 SQVTM, CDR2 ANQGSEA. J gave up 10 bases and V 7 bases, and 8 bases lay outside the gene matches.

This chain connects TRBV11-1 to TRBJ2-7; 7 nucleotides line up with TRBD1. The CDR3 consists of 16 residues. The germline V gene has CDR1 SGHAT and CDR2 FQDESV (reference sequence). The trim removed 1 base at V and 4 bases at J, leaving 10 bases unmatched. CDR3 region: CASSLEGGSYGYEQYF. The CDR3 DNA is TGTGCCAGCAGCTTAGAAGGGGGCTCTTATGGGTACGAGCAGTACTTC.

Comment on this clone: This sample includes further DNA sequences coding for the same CDR3. The chain combines TRBV9 with TRBJ1-5; no reliable D call. CDR3 size: 13 residues. With 4 bases removed from V and 3 bases from J, the gap between germline ends came to 8 bases. Germline V lookup: CDR1 SGDLS, CDR2 YYNGEE. This CDR3 is CASSPSPNQPQHF. CDR3 in DNA: TGTGCCAGCAGCCCCTCCCCCAATCAGCCCCAGCATTTT. The whole variable domain, filled in from reference TRBV9 and TRBJ1-5, reads DSGVTQTPKHLITATGQRVTLRCSPRSGDLSVYWYQQSLDQGLQFLIQYYNGEERAKGNILERFSAQQFPDLHSELNLSSLELGDSALYFCASSPSPNQPQHFGDGTRLSIL.

About this clone: One end of the junction varies from germline; a read error may be responsible. This chain uses TRBV15 with TRBJ2-7; 9 bases match TRBD2. The CDR3 contains 15 residues. Germline values: CDR1 LNHNV, CDR2 YYDKDF (reference sequence). The CDR3 region has the DNA TGTGCCACCAGGAGAGATAGCGGGAGCTCCTACGAGCAGTACTTC. It translates to CATRRDSGSSYEQYF.

The chain joins TRBV12-5 to TRBJ2-3; 13 bases align to TRBD2. After removal of 3 bases from V and 1 base from J, the junction contained 19 bases not matched to a gene. This CDR3 comprises 22 residues. Per germline, CDR1 LGHNT and CDR2 FRNRAP. The CDR3 here is CASGFRHLIPGLAGSGTDTQYF. The CDR3 bases are TGTGCTAGTGGTTTTCGCCACCTCATACCGGGACTAGCGGGGTCCGGCACAGATACGCAGTATTTT. Together with reference TRBV12-5 and TRBJ2-3, the CDR3 gives the full variable domain: DARVTQTPRHKVTEMGQEVTMRCQPILGHNTVFWYRQTMMQGLELLAYFRNRAPLDDSGMPKDRFSAEMPDATLATLKIQPSEPRDSAVYFCASGFRHLIPGLAGSGTDTQYFGPGTRLTVL.

The V gene is TRBV19, the J gene TRBJ2-4, with TRBD1 matching over 7 bases. This CDR3 contains 17 residues. CDR1 and CDR2 from the germline V gene are LNHDA and SQIVND (reference sequence). V shed 0 bases, J shed 0 bases, and the junction held 5 bases outside the gene matches. The CDR3 sequence: CASSIDPTGSAKNIQYF. In DNA, the CDR3 is TGTGCCAGTAGTATAGACCCGACAGGGTCAGCCAAAAACATTCAGTACTTC.

This chain uses TRBV5-4 with TRBJ2-6; no reliable D call. V shed 3 bases and J shed 2 bases, with 9 bases lying between them. The CDR3 extends over 15 amino acids. Germline V gene data show CDR1 as SGHNT and CDR2 as YYREEE (reference sequence). This CDR3 reads CASSWDLAGANVLTF. The CDR3 DNA reads as TGTGCCAGCAGCTGGGATCTCGCTGGGGCCAACGTCCTGACTTTC. Combining the CDR3 with reference TRBV5-4 and TRBJ2-6 gives the whole variable domain ETGVTQSPTHLIKTRGQQVTLRCSSQSGHNTVSWYQQALGQGPQFIFQYYREEENGRGNFPPRFSGLQFPNYSSELNVNALELDDSALYLCASSWDLAGANVLTFGAGSRLTVL.

The J gene is TRBJ1-6, the V gene TRBV28; D remains ambiguous. Germline CDR1 and CDR2: MDHEN and SYDVKM. The CDR3 loop spans 13 amino acids. V was shortened by 6 bases and J by 10 bases, with 13 bases between the two germline ends. CDR3 loop: CASSLPRESPLHF. DNA for the CDR3: TGTGCCAGCAGCCTCCCGCGAGAATCACCCCTCCACTTT.

The J gene is TRBJ1-6, the V gene TRBV30, with 7 bases that match TRBD1. The CDR3 runs 13 residues. From germline, CDR1 is GTSNPN and CDR2 SVGIG (reference sequence). V shed 2 bases and J 10 bases; nucleotides not matched to a gene: 5. In DNA form, the CDR3 reads TGTGCCTGGAGTAACAGGGGAGGATCACCCCTCCACTTT. Translated: CAWSNRGGSPLHF.

V gene TRBV7-9 combines with J gene TRBJ1-1; D not certain. Trimming removed 5 bases from V and 1 base from J, with 14 bases in between. This CDR3 spans 15 amino acids. Germline CDR1 and CDR2: SEHNR and FQNEAQ (reference sequence). DNA for the CDR3: TGTGCCAGCAGCCCCCCGTGGAGGTCGAACACTGAAGCTTTCTTT. It is translated as CASSPPWRSNTEAFF.

This chain links TRBV4-1 with TRBJ2-3; 10 positions agree with TRBD2. The CDR3 has 16 amino acids. Per the germline V gene, CDR1 is MGHRA and CDR2 is YSYEKL. V was pared by 3 bases and J by 4 bases, with 7 bases of the junction left unmatched. Written as DNA, the CDR3 is TGCGCCAGCAGCCAGATTACTAGCGGGACAGCAGATACGCAGTATTTT. This codes for CASSQITSGTADTQYF.

The chain joins TRBV4-1 to TRBJ1-5; D gene unclear. The germline V and J ends were trimmed by 0 bases and 6 bases, with 9 bases remaining between them. The CDR3 consists of 14 residues. CDR1 and CDR2 (germline): MGHRA, YSYEKL. The CDR3 sequence: CASSQDRSGQPQHF. In nucleotides, the CDR3 is TGCGCCAGCAGCCAAGATCGAAGTGGTCAGCCCCAGCATTTT.

As for this clone: Other DNA sequences of this sample code for an identical CDR3. The chain recombines TRBV30 with TRBJ2-5; no clear D gene. Trimming stripped 0 bases from V and 5 bases from J, with 4 bases between. CDR1 and CDR2 from the germline V gene are GTSNPN and SVGIG (reference sequence). This CDR3 is built from 11 residues. CDR3 DNA sequence: TGTGCCTGGAGTGTATCGGAGACCCAGTACTTC. It specifies CAWSVSETQYF.

This sequence joins TRBV5-4 and TRBJ2-7; the match to TRBD1 covers 8 bases. The CDR3 length is 15 residues. CDR1 and CDR2 from the germline V gene are SGHNT and YYREEE (reference sequence). The V gene end was trimmed by 4 bases and the J gene end by 0 bases; junction bases not matched to a gene: 6. DNA of the CDR3: TGTGCCAGCAGCCCAGGGGGCAGCAGCTCCTACGAGCAGTACTTC. Translation gives CASSPGGSSSYEQYF.

This clone was observed a few times. The sample has other DNA sequences that encode this CDR3 too. V gene TRBV9 combines with J gene TRBJ2-7, with D maybe TRBD1 (5 bases). Germline CDR1 and CDR2: SGDLS and YYNGEE. The CDR3 extends over 16 amino acids. Trimming left V 0 bases short and J 6 bases short, with 19 bases between. CDR3 bases: TGTGCCAGCAGCGTAGCCTCCAGGGCCTATGCTGGCGAGCAGTACTTC. Encoded protein: CASSVASRAYAGEQYF.

This rearrangement joins TRBV14 to TRBJ1-2, with D tentatively TRBD1 (5 bases). V lost 0 bases to trimming and J lost 8 bases, with 13 bases between them. Germline CDR1 reads SGHDN; CDR2 reads FVKESK. The length of the CDR3 is 14 residues. The CDR3 spells CASSQDRGLGGYTF. The CDR3 DNA reads as TGTGCCAGCAGCCAAGATCGGGGCCTTGGGGGCTACACCTTC.

V usage is TRBV2 and J usage is TRBJ1-1; weak D call: TRBD1 (6 bases). V shed 4 bases and J shed 1 base, with 13 bases lying between them. The germline V gene has CDR1 SNHLY and CDR2 FYNNEI. CDR3 length: 15 residues. The CDR3 bases are TGTGCCAGCAGTGTAGGGGGGGTAGGGAACACTGAAGCTTTCTTT. Translated, it gives CASSVGGVGNTEAFF.

This rearrangement joins TRBV27 to TRBJ2-6; D is possibly TRBD1 (6 bases). Germline CDR1 and CDR2: MNHEY and SMNVEV (reference sequence). Trimming left V 4 bases short and J 2 bases short, with 15 bases between. This CDR3 comprises 17 residues. CDR3 protein: CASSSQGRVTGANVLTF. CDR3 coding DNA: TGTGCCAGCAGTTCCCAGGGGAGAGTTACTGGGGCCAACGTCCTGACTTTC.

The V and J genes are TRBV7-9 and TRBJ2-1; 7 bases line up with TRBD2. This CDR3 has 11 amino acids. The V gene end was trimmed by 8 bases and the J gene end by 12 bases; junction bases not matched to a gene: 7. Germline V gene lookup returns CDR1 SEHNR and CDR2 FQNEAQ (reference sequence). CDR3 loop: CASLGGVRQFF. The CDR3 DNA reads as TGTGCCAGCCTTGGGGGGGTCCGGCAGTTCTTC.

As to this clone: Other DNA sequences in the sample encode the same CDR3. This chain joins TRBV11-3 and TRBJ2-3; D not certain. This CDR3 region has 12 residues. V lost 5 bases and J 2 bases, leaving 5 bases between the germline ends. Per the germline V gene, CDR1 is SGHNT and CDR2 is YENEEA. CDR3 region: CASSLSTDTQYF. In nucleotides, the CDR3 is TGTGCCAGCAGCCTCTCCACAGATACGCAGTATTTT. Full variable domain (missing parts from reference TRBV11-3 and TRBJ2-3): EAGVVQSPRYKIIEKKQPVAFWCNPISGHNTLYWYLQNLGQGPELLIRYENEEAVDDSQLPKDRFSAERLKGVDSTLKIQPAELGDSAVYLCASSLSTDTQYFGPGTRLTVL.

This chain joins TRBV7-9 and TRBJ1-1, with 7 bases that match TRBD1. The CDR3 is made up of 14 amino acids. Trimming at V came to 4 bases and at J to 2 bases, leaving 4 bases not matched to a gene. The germline CDR1 and CDR2 sequences are SEHNR and FQNEAQ (reference sequence). CDR3 sequence: CASSSRDSNTEAFF. The DNA of the CDR3 is TGTGCCAGCAGCTCCCGGGACAGCAACACTGAAGCTTTCTTT. Using reference TRBV7-9 and TRBJ1-1 for the parts outside the CDR3, the full variable domain is DTGVSQNPRHKITKRGQNVTFRCDPISEHNRLYWYRQTLGQGPEFLTYFQNEAQLEKSRLLSDRFSAERPKGSFSTLEIQRTEQGDSAMYLCASSSRDSNTEAFFGQGTRLTVV.

This rearrangement joins TRBV10-3 to TRBJ1-2, with TRBD1 matching over 7 bases. The ends lost 7 bases at V and 3 bases at J; junction bases unmatched: 8. Per the germline V gene, CDR1 is ENHRY and CDR2 is SYGVKD. CDR3 length equals 14 residues. The CDR3 is CAITSGGKHYGYTF. As DNA, the CDR3 is TGTGCCATCACGTCAGGGGGGAAGCACTATGGCTACACCTTC.